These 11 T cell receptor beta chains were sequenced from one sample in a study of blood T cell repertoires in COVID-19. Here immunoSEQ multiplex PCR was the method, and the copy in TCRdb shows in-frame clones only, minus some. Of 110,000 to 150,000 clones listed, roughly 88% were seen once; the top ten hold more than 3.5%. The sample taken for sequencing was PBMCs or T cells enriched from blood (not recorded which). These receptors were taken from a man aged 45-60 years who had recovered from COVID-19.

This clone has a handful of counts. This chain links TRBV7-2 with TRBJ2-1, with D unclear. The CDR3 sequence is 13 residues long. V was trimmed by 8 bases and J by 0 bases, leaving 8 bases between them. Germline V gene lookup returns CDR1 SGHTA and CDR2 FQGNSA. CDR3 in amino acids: CASGYSSYNEQFF. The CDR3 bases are TGTGCCAGCGGATACAGCTCCTACAATGAGCAGTTCTTC.

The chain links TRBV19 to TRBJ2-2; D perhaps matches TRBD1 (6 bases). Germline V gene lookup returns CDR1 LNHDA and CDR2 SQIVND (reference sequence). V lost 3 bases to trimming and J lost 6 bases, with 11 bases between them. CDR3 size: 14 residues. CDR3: CASSIDRSPGELFF. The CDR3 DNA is TGTGCCAGTAGTATTGACAGGTCCCCCGGGGAGCTGTTTTTT.

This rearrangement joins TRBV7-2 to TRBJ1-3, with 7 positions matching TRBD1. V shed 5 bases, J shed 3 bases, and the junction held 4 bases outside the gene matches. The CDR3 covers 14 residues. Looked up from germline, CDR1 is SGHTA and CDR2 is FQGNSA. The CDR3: CASSQTGVGNTIYF. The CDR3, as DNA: TGTGCCAGCAGCCAAACAGGGGTTGGAAACACCATATATTTT.

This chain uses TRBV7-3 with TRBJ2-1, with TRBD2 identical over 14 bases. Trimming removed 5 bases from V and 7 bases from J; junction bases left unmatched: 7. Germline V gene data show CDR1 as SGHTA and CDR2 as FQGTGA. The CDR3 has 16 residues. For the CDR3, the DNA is TGTGCCAGCAGCCCGGGACTAGCGGGAGTAAGTAATGAGCAGTTCTTC. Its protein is CASSPGLAGVSNEQFF. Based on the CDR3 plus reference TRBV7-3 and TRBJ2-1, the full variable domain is GAGVSQTPSNKVTEKGKYVELRCDPISGHTALYWYRQSLGQGPEFLIYFQGTGAADDSGLPNDRFFAVRPEGSVSTLKIQRTERGDSAVYLCASSPGLAGVSNEQFFGPGTRLTVL.

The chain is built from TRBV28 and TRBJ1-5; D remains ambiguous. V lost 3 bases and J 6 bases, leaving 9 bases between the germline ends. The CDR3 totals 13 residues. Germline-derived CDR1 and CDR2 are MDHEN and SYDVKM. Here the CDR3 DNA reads TGTGCCAGCAGTTTGAGGGAAGGTCAGCCCCAGCATTTT. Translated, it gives CASSLREGQPQHF.

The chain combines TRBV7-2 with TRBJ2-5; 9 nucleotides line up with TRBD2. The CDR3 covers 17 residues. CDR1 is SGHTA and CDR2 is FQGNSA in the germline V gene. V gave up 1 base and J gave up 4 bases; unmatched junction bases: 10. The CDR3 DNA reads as TGTGCCAGCAGCTTAGTTGGCACTAGCGGGTTAGGAGAGACCCAGTACTTC. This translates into CASSLVGTSGLGETQYF.

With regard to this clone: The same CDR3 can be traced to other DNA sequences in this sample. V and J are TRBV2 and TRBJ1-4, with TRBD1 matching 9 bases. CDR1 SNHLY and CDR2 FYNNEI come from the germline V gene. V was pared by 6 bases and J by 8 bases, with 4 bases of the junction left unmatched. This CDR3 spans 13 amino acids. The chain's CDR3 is CASSGTGNEKLFF. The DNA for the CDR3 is TGTGCCAGCAGCGGGACAGGGAACGAAAAACTGTTTTTT.

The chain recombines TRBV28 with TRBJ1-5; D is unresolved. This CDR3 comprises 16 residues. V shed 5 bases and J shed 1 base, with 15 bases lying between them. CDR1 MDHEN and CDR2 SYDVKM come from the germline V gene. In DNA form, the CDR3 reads TGTGCCAGCAGTCTCCGACTGTCATGGAGCAATCAGCCCCAGCATTTT. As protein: CASSLRLSWSNQPQHF.

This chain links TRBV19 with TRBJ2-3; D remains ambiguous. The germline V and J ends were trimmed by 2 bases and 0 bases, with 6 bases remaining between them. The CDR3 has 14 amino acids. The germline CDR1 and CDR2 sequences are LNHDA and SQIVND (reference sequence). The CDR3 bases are TGTGCCAGTAGTATATCCCAAAGCACAGATACGCAGTATTTT. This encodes CASSISQSTDTQYF.

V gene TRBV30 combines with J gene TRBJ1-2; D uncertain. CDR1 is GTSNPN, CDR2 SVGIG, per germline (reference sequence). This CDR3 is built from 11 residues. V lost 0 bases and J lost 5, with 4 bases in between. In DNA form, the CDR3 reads TGTGCCTGGAGTGTACGGTATGGCTACACCTTC. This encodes CAWSVRYGYTF.

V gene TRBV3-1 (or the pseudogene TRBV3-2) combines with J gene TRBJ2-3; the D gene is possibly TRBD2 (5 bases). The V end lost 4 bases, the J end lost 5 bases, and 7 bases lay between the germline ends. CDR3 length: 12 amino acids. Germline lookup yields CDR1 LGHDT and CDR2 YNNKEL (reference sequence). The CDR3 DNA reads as TGTGCCAGCAGCCTACTAGGAGATACGCAGTATTTT. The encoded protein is CASSLLGDTQYF.